The 25 T cell receptor beta chains below come from one sample, sequenced in a study of cytomegalovirus exposure and HLA in healthy donors (dated 2017 in TCRdb). Library prep was done by the immunoSEQ multiplex PCR assay. TCRdb obtained this table from immuneACCESS and retained in-frame rearrangements with V and J assigned. These tables miss some clones; where compared with another copy, unresolved V genes account for less than half of the shortfall, and the remainder is unexplained. The sample contains over 85,000 clones, approximately 90% of them found a single time. Roughly 1.4% of the sample is held by the ten biggest clonotypes. Sequencing was performed on PBMCs. The receptor source for this set is a woman between 25 and 40 years old in good health and CMV-seropositive.

The V and J genes are TRBV19 and TRBJ2-7, with a tentative D call TRBD1 (6 bases). CDR3 length: 14 residues. V was trimmed by 3 bases and J by 1 base, leaving 10 bases between them. Germline V lookup: CDR1 LNHDA, CDR2 SQIVND (reference sequence). This CDR3 is CASSIRGSSYEQYF. The CDR3 DNA reads as TGTGCCAGTAGTATCAGGGGCAGTTCCTACGAGCAGTACTTC.

The rearrangement links TRBV6-5 to TRBJ2-7, with TRBD2 matching over 11 bases. V dropped 5 bases and J dropped 7; count of bases not matched to a gene: 7. Germline V gene data show CDR1 as MNHEY and CDR2 as SVGAGI. This CDR3 region has 14 residues. CDR3 coding DNA: TGTGCCAGCAGTGCTTTAGCGGGAGGGAGGGAGCAGTACTTC. This codes for CASSALAGGREQYF.

The chain combines TRBV29-1 with TRBJ2-7; TRBD2 agrees at 8 bases. Looked up from germline, CDR1 is SQVTM and CDR2 is ANQGSEA. The CDR3 extends over 12 amino acids. The trim removed 7 bases at V and 5 bases at J, leaving 7 bases unmatched. CDR3 residues: CSAPGSGNEQYF. CDR3 nucleotides: TGCAGCGCACCGGGTAGCGGGAACGAGCAGTACTTC.

The rearrangement joins TRBV28 to TRBJ2-2; TRBD1 agrees at 10 bases. Germline V CDR1 and CDR2: MDHEN, SYDVKM. This CDR3 region has 14 residues. The trim removed 5 bases at V and 5 bases at J, leaving 2 bases unmatched. CDR3: CASSGTGVTGELFF. As DNA, the CDR3 is TGTGCCAGCAGTGGGACAGGGGTTACCGGGGAGCTGTTTTTT. The whole variable domain, remainder taken from reference TRBV28 and TRBJ2-2, is DVKVTQSSRYLVKRTGEKVFLECVQDMDHENMFWYRQDPGLGLRLIYFSYDVKMKEKGDIPEGYSVSREKKERFSLILESASTNQTSMYLCASSGTGVTGELFFGEGSRLTVL.

CDR3 region: CASSLAGTERGTIYF. CDR3 nucleotide sequence: TGTGCCAGCAGCTTAGCCGGGACAGAGCGTGGCACCATATATTTT. V is TRBV13 and J is TRBJ1-3, with 7 positions matching TRBD1. The CDR3 has 15 amino acids. The junction had 9 bases not matched to a gene; V was cut back by 1 base and J by 9 bases. CDR1 PRHDT and CDR2 FYEKMQ come from the germline V gene (reference sequence).

The rearrangement joins TRBV6-5 to TRBJ2-7; weak D call: TRBD2 (6 bases). The CDR3 contains 13 residues. The V gene's germline CDR1 is MNHEY and CDR2 SVGAGI. The V and J ends lost 6 bases and 6 bases respectively, with 15 bases between them. The CDR3 sequence: CASRRGSRGEQYF. The CDR3 region has the DNA TGTGCCAGCAGACGGGGGTCGAGGGGCGAGCAGTACTTC.

This chain links TRBV18 with TRBJ2-1; 12 bases match TRBD1. The CDR3 length is 14 residues. V gave up 5 bases and J gave up 8 bases; unmatched junction bases: 4. The germline V gene has CDR1 KGHSH and CDR2 LQKENI. The CDR3 protein is CASSAGTGGDEQFF. CDR3 bases: TGTGCCAGCTCAGCAGGGACAGGGGGCGATGAGCAGTTCTTC. Full variable domain (outside the CDR3, taken from reference TRBV18 and TRBJ2-1): NAGVMQNPRHLVRRRGQEARLRCSPMKGHSHVYWYRQLPEEGLKFMVYLQKENIIDESGMPKERFSAEFPKEGPSILRIQQVVRGDSAAYFCASSAGTGGDEQFFGPGTRLTVL.

This chain joins TRBV7-6 and TRBJ2-5, with 9 bases identical to TRBD2. The V gene's germline CDR1 is SGHVS and CDR2 FNYEAQ. The V and J ends lost 3 bases and 3 bases, in that order; junction bases with no gene match: 2. The CDR3 has 14 amino acids. DNA for the CDR3: TGTGCCAGCAGCTTTGCGGGGGGGAAAGAGACCCAGTACTTC. It translates to CASSFAGGKETQYF.

This clone was counted a few times. V and J are TRBV11-3 and TRBJ2-1, with TRBD2 matching over 10 bases. V lost 1 base to trimming and J lost 8 bases; unmatched junction nucleotides: 8. CDR3 length: 16 amino acids. The germline V gene has CDR1 SGHNT and CDR2 YENEEA. The CDR3 here is CASSLGTSGARDEQFF. As DNA, the CDR3 is TGTGCCAGCAGCTTAGGGACTAGCGGAGCTCGGGATGAGCAGTTCTTC. Full variable domain (outside the CDR3, taken from reference TRBV11-3 and TRBJ2-1): EAGVVQSPRYKIIEKKQPVAFWCNPISGHNTLYWYLQNLGQGPELLIRYENEEAVDDSQLPKDRFSAERLKGVDSTLKIQPAELGDSAVYLCASSLGTSGARDEQFFGPGTRLTVL.

The rearrangement links TRBV7-9 to TRBJ2-7; tentative D call: TRBD2 (5 bases). The CDR3 totals 16 residues. The germline V and J ends were trimmed by 3 bases and 6 bases, with 21 bases remaining between them. CDR1 is SEHNR and CDR2 is FQNEAQ in the germline V gene (reference sequence). The CDR3: CASSLTLGPGLGEQYF. CDR3 DNA sequence: TGTGCCAGCAGCTTGACTTTGGGCCCGGGATTGGGCGAGCAGTACTTC.

This chain uses TRBV18 with TRBJ2-1, with unresolved D. Germline CDR1 reads KGHSH; CDR2 reads LQKENI. V lost 2 bases to trimming and J lost 0 bases, with 8 bases between them. This CDR3 is 15 amino acids long. For the CDR3, the DNA is TGTGCCAGCTCACCATCCGTGAGCTCCTACAATGAGCAGTTCTTC. It encodes CASSPSVSSYNEQFF.

This chain connects TRBV6-6 to TRBJ2-1; D call uncertain. This CDR3 is built from 13 residues. Germline V gene data show CDR1 as MNHNY and CDR2 as SVGAGI (reference sequence). V lost 6 bases to trimming and J lost 6 bases, with 12 bases between them. CDR3 region: CASRTGQTNEQFF. As DNA, the CDR3 is TGTGCCAGCAGAACGGGTCAGACCAATGAGCAGTTCTTC.

The J gene is TRBJ2-1, the V gene TRBV18, with 7 bases lining up with TRBD2. The length of the CDR3 is 15 residues. V dropped 6 bases and J dropped 0; count of bases not matched to a gene: 5. CDR1 is KGHSH and CDR2 is LQKENI in the germline V gene. In DNA, the CDR3 is TGTGCCAGCTCTATGGGGGGGGTCTCCTACAATGAGCAGTTCTTC. Protein sequence: CASSMGGVSYNEQFF.

This chain connects TRBV10-3 to TRBJ2-3; 9 nucleotides align to TRBD2. The CDR3 totals 16 residues. CDR1 ENHRY and CDR2 SYGVKD come from the germline V gene. The J segment lost 9 bases and the V segment lost 0 bases, leaving 10 bases of the junction unmatched. In DNA form, the CDR3 reads TGTGCCATCAGTGAGTCAGGGGGACTAGCAACAGGCACGCAGTATTTT. Its protein is CAISESGGLATGTQYF.

The sample holds one count of this clone. As DNA, the CDR3 is TGCAGCGTTGCTGGGACAGGGAGATCGAACACTGAAGCTTTCTTT. Protein sequence: CSVAGTGRSNTEAFF. The gene calls are TRBV29-1 and TRBJ1-1, with 9 bases lining up with TRBD1. After removal of 4 bases from V and 1 base from J, the junction contained 7 bases not matched to a gene. The CDR3 contains 15 residues. The germline gives CDR1 SQVTM, CDR2 ANQGSEA.

This sequence joins TRBV10-3 and TRBJ1-1, with a tentative D call TRBD1 (5 bases). This CDR3 region has 12 residues. Germline lookup yields CDR1 ENHRY and CDR2 SYGVKD. The V end lost 3 bases, the J end lost 5 bases, and 7 bases lay between the germline ends. This CDR3 reads CAISETGTEAFF. CDR3 coding DNA: TGTGCCATCAGTGAAACAGGAACTGAAGCTTTCTTT.

The chain carries TRBV29-1 and TRBJ2-2, with 9 bases lining up with TRBD1. CDR1 SQVTM and CDR2 ANQGSEA come from the germline V gene. After removal of 7 bases from V and 6 bases from J, the junction contained 15 bases not matched to a gene. CDR3 length equals 16 residues. CDR3 residues: CSAKTPGQGLAGELFF. The CDR3 region has the DNA TGCAGCGCAAAGACACCGGGACAGGGTCTCGCCGGGGAGCTGTTTTTT.

The rearrangement uses TRBV11-3 and TRBJ1-1; the D is unclear. V was trimmed by 4 bases and J by 5 bases, leaving 17 bases between them. CDR1 and CDR2 (germline): SGHNT, YENEEA. The length of the CDR3 is 15 residues. The CDR3 sequence is CASSYDGSSGTEAFF. CDR3 coding DNA: TGTGCCAGCAGCTACGACGGCTCTAGTGGGACTGAAGCTTTCTTT.

In DNA form, the CDR3 reads TGTGCCAGCAGCTTAGAAGGGGGCGCGGGAAACACCATATATTTT. This translates into CASSLEGGAGNTIYF. The chain carries TRBV7-2 and TRBJ1-3; TRBD1 matches 7 bases. V was pared by 1 base and J by 4 bases, with 4 bases of the junction left unmatched. The CDR3 has 15 residues. The germline V gene encodes CDR1 SGHTA and CDR2 FQGNSA. Full variable domain (missing parts from reference TRBV7-2 and TRBJ1-3): GAGVSQSPSNKVTEKGKDVELRCDPISGHTALYWYRQSLGQGLEFLIYFQGNSAPDKSGLPSDRFSAERTGGSVSTLTIQRTQQEDSAVYLCASSLEGGAGNTIYFGEGSWLTVV.

The V call is TRBV10-3, the J call TRBJ1-2; weak D call: TRBD1 (6 bases). CDR1 ENHRY and CDR2 SYGVKD come from the germline V gene. Between the trimmed V and J ends, which lost 2 bases and 4 bases, there was a span of 11 bases. The CDR3 is 14 residues long. CDR3 loop: CAISEMEGGYGYTF. For the CDR3, the DNA is TGTGCCATCAGTGAGATGGAAGGGGGCTATGGCTACACCTTC.

This rearrangement joins TRBV7-9 to TRBJ1-2; D might be TRBD1 (5 bases). The CDR3 is 15 amino acids. V was shortened by 1 base and J by 3 bases, with 12 bases between the two germline ends. Per germline, CDR1 SEHNR and CDR2 FQNEAQ (reference sequence). The CDR3 loop reads CASSLVLGEDYGYTF. The CDR3 DNA sequence: TGTGCCAGCAGCTTAGTCTTAGGGGAAGACTATGGCTACACCTTC.

The gene calls are TRBV5-1 and TRBJ2-5; 8 bases agree with TRBD1. Germline V CDR1 and CDR2: SGHRS, YFSETQ. The CDR3 loop spans 15 amino acids. Unmatched junction bases numbered 10, after V lost 4 bases and J lost 5 bases. As DNA, the CDR3 is TGCGCCAGCAGCCTTAGACAGGGGAGGCGGGAGACCCAGTACTTC. Translation: CASSLRQGRRETQYF.

This clone was seen just once. The chain employs TRBV2 and TRBJ1-6; weak D call: TRBD1 (5 bases). The CDR3 is made up of 13 amino acids. CDR1 is SNHLY, CDR2 FYNNEI, per germline. Trimming stripped 6 bases from V and 8 bases from J, with 11 bases between. CDR3 residues: CASSREVDSPLHF. CDR3 in DNA: TGTGCCAGCAGCAGGGAGGTCGATTCACCCCTCCACTTT.

The chain has TRBV9 and TRBJ2-7, with 8 bases matching TRBD2. The germline CDR1 and CDR2 sequences are SGDLS and YYNGEE. Losses at the gene ends were 0 bases for V and 3 bases for J; bases not matched to a gene: 2. The CDR3 is made up of 14 amino acids. The CDR3, as DNA: TGTGCCAGCAGCGTAGGTGCGGGAGGCTACGAGCAGTACTTC. Protein: CASSVGAGGYEQYF.

This chain's CDR3 is CASSPTSSQETQYF. CDR3 nucleotide sequence: TGTGCCAGTAGTCCTACTAGCAGCCAAGAGACCCAGTACTTC. V is TRBV19 and J is TRBJ2-5, with a weak D call TRBD2 (6 bases). There are 14 residues in the CDR3. The ends were cut back, 5 bases at V and 1 base at J, with 11 bases in the middle. Looked up from germline, CDR1 is LNHDA and CDR2 is SQIVND (reference sequence).